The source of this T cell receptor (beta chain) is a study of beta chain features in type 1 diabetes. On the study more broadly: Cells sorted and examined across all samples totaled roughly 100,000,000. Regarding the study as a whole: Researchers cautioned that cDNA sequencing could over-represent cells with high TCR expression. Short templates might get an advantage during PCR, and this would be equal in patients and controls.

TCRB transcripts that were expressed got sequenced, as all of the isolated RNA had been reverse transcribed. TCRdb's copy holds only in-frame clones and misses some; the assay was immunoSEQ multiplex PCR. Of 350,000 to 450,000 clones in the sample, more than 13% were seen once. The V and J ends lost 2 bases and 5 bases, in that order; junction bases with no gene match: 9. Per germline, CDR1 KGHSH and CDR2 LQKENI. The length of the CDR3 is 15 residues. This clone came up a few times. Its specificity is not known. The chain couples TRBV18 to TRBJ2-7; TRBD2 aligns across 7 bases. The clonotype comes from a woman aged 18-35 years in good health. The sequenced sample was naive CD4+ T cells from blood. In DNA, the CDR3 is TGTGCCAGCTCACCAAGGGCGGGAGCGACGGACGAGCAGTACTTC. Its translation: CASSPRAGATDEQYF.